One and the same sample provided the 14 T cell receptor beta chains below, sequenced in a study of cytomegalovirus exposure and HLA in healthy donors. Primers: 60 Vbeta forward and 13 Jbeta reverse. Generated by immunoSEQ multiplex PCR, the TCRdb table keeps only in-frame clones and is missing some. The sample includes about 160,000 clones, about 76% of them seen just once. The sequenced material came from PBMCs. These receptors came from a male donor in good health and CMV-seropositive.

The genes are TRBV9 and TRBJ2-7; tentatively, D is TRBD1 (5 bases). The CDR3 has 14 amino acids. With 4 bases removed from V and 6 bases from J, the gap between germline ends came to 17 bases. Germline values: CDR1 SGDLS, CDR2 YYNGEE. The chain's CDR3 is CASSIGPYQGEQYF. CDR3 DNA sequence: TGTGCCAGCAGCATCGGACCGTACCAGGGCGAGCAGTACTTC.

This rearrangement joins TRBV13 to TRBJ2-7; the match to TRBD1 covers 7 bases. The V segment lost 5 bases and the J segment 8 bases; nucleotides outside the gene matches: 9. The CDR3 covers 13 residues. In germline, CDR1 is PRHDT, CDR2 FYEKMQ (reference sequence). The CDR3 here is CASSQGQGEKQYF. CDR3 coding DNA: TGTGCCAGCAGCCAGGGCCAGGGGGAGAAGCAGTACTTC.

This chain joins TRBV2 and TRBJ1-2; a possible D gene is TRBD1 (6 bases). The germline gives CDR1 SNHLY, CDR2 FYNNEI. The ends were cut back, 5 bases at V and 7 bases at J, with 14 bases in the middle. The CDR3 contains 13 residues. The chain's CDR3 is CASSLTGISGYTF. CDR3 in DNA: TGTGCCAGCAGTCTCACAGGGATCTCTGGCTACACCTTC.

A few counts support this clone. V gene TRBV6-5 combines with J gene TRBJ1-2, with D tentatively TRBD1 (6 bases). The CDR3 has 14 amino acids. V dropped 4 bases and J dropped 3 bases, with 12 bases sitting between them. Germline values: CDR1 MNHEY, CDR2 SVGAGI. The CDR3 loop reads CASSSPGADYGYTF. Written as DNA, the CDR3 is TGTGCCAGCAGTTCCCCAGGGGCGGACTATGGCTACACCTTC.

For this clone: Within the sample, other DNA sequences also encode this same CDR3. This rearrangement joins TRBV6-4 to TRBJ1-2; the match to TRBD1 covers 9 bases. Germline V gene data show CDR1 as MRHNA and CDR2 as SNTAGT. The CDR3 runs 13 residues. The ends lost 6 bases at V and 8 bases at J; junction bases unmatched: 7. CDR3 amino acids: CASSPTGGGGYTF. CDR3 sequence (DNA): TGTGCCAGCAGCCCGACAGGGGGGGGAGGCTACACCTTC.

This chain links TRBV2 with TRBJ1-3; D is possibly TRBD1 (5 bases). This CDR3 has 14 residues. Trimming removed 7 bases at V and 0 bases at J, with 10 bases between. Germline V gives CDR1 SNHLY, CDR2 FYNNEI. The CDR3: CASISGFSGNTIYF. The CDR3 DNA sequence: TGTGCCAGCATTTCAGGGTTCTCTGGAAACACCATATATTTT.

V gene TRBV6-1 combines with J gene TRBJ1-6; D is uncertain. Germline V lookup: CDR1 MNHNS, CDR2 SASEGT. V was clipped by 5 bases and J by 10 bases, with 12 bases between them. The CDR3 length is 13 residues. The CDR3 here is CASSPAGVSPLHF. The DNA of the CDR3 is TGTGCCAGCAGTCCGGCCGGGGTCTCACCCCTCCACTTT.

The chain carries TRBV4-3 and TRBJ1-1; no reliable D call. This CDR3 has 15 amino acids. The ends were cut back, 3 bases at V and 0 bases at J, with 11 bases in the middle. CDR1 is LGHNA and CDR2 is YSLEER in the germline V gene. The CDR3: CASSQQPTVNTEAFF. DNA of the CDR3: TGCGCCAGCAGCCAGCAGCCTACAGTGAACACTGAAGCTTTCTTT.

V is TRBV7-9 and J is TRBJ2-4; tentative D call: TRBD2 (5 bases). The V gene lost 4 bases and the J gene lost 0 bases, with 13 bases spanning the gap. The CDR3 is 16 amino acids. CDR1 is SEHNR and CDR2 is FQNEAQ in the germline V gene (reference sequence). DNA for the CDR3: TGTGCCAGCAGCTCCGGACTCGGACTAGCCAAAAACATTCAGTACTTC. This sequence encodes CASSSGLGLAKNIQYF.

CDR3 protein: CASHPGGEQYF. CDR3 nucleotides: TGCGCCAGCCACCCGGGGGGCGAGCAGTACTTC. The chain carries TRBV5-1 and TRBJ2-7; 7 positions agree with TRBD2. The CDR3 sequence is 11 residues long. The germline V gene encodes CDR1 SGHRS and CDR2 YFSETQ. V gave up 7 bases and J gave up 6 bases; unmatched junction bases: 4.

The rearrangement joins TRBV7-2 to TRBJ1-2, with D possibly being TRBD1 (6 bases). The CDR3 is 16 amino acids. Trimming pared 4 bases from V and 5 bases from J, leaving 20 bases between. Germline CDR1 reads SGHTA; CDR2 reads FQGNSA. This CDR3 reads CASSSTGLDSGYGYTF. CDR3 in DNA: TGTGCCAGCAGCTCGACAGGACTGGATTCGGGATATGGCTACACCTTC.

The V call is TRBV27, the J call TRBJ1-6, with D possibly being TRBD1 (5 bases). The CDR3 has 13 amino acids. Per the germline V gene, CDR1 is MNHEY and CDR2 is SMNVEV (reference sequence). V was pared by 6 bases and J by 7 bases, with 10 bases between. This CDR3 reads CASRRTNNSPLHF. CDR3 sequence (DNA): TGTGCCAGCAGGCGGACAAACAATTCACCCCTCCACTTT.

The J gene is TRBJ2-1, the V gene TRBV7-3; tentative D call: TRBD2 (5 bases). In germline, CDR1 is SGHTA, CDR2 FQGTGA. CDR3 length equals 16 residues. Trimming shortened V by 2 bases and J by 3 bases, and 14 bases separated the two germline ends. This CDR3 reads CASSLSSGSFYNEQFF. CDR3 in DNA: TGTGCCAGCAGCTTATCGAGCGGTTCATTCTACAATGAGCAGTTCTTC.

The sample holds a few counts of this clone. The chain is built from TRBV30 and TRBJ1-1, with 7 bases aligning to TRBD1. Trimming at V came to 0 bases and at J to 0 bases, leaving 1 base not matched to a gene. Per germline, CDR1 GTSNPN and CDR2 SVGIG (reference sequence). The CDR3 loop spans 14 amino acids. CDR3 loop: CAWSVGTVNTEAFF. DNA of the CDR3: TGTGCCTGGAGTGTGGGGACAGTGAACACTGAAGCTTTCTTT.